The T cell receptor (beta chain) under discussion was sequenced for a study of brain metastases from non-small cell lung cancer. V was pared by 0 bases and J by 1 base, with 11 bases between. This CDR3 region has 16 residues. CDR1 is MNHNY, CDR2 SVGAGI, per germline (reference sequence). Study outcomes and limitations: Paired brain metastases and primary tumors largely shared TCR repertoires. T-cell clones appeared expanded in about two thirds of brain metastases relative to matched primary tumors. Brain metastases had lower T-cell infiltration than primary tumors.

Sequenced by immunoSEQ multiplex PCR; TCRdb stores in-frame clones only, minus some. The sample lists roughly 6,200 clones; roughly four fifths were seen once. For this clone: Its matching antigen is unknown.

The sequence was collected from a donor at least 40 years old with non-small cell lung cancer. The specimen was primary lung tumor tissue. This chain joins TRBV6-6 and TRBJ2-3, with D perhaps TRBD1 or TRBD2 (6 bases each). The CDR3 loop reads CASSYSGGPGTDTQYF. DNA of the CDR3: TGTGCCAGCAGTTACTCGGGGGGCCCAGGCACAGATACGCAGTATTTT.